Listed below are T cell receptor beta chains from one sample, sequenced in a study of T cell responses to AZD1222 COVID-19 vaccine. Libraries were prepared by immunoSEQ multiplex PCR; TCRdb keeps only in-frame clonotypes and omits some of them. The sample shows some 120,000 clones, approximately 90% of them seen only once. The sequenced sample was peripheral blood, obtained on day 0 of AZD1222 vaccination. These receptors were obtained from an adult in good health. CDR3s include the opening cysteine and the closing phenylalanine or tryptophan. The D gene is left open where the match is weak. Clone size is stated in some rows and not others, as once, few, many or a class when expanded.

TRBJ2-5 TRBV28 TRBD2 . TGTGCCAGCAGTACCTTCGGGCTAGCGGGAGCAGAGACCCAGTACTTC CASSTFGLAGAETQYF
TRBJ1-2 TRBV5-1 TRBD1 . TGCGCCAGCAGCTTGGTAACAGGGGGTAACTATGGCTACACCTTC CASSLVTGGNYGYTF
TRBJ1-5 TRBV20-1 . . TGCAGTGCTAGTCGCCCCAGTATCAATCAGCCCCAGCATTTT CSASRPSINQPQHF
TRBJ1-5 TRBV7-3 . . TGTGCCAGCAGCTTAAACGGGGAACAGCCCCAGCATTTT CASSLNGEQPQHF
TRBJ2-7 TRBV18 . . TGTGCCAGCTCACCCCCGAACCGGGACGGCGAGCAGTACTTC CASSPPNRDGEQYF
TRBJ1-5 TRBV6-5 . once TGTGCCAGCAGAGATACAGGGAGCCAGCCCCAGCATTTT CASRDTGSQPQHF
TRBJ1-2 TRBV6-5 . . TGTGCCAGCAGTCATCCCCCTCGGGGGGGTGGCTACACCTTC CASSHPPRGGGYTF
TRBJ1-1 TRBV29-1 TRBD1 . TGCAGCGTGCTGATAGACAGGGTTTCGCGGAACACTGAAGCTTTCTTT CSVLIDRVSRNTEAFF
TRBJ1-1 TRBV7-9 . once TGTGCCAGCAGCTCCCCGGACAGTTGGAACACTGAAGCTTTCTTT CASSSPDSWNTEAFF
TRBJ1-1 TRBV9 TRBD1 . TGTGCCAGCAGCGTAGCGGCGGGACAGGGGGCTGTTGAAGCTTTCTTT CASSVAAGQGAVEAFF
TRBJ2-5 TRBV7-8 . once TGTGCCAGCAGCTTAAGTAGGGCAGGGGCAGGAGAGACCCAGTACTTC CASSLSRAGAGETQYF
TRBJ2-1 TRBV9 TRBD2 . TGTGCCAGCAGCGTACGGAGCGGGAGCTCCTACAATGAGCAGTTCTTC CASSVRSGSSYNEQFF
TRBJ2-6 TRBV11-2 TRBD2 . TGTGCCAGCAGCTTAGCACTTGCGGGAGAATTCTCTGGGGCCAACGTCCTGACTTTC CASSLALAGEFSGANVLTF
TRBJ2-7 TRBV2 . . TGTGCCAGCAGGCCCGGACAGGGAGATACTAGCGGGCGACAGACCTACGAGCAGTACTTC CASRPGQGDTSGRQTYEQYF
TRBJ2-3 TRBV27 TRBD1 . TGTGCCAGCAGTAACCGGGACAGGGGGCGGGCAGATACGCAGTATTTT CASSNRDRGRADTQYF
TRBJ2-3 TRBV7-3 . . TGTGCCAGCAGCTTTACAGGCCTTCCGGCAGATACGCAGTATTTT CASSFTGLPADTQYF
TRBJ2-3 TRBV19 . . TGTGCCAGTAGTAGGGGTCACGCAGATACGCAGTATTTT CASSRGHADTQYF
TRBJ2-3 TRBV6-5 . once TGTGCCAGCAGTCCCCGGGGAGTTACAACAGATACGCAGTATTTT CASSPRGVTTDTQYF
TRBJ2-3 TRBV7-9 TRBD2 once TGTGCCAGCAACTTATCGGGGGGTCAGCACACAGATACGCAGTATTTT CASNLSGGQHTDTQYF
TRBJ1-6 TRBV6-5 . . TGTGCCAGCAGGGGGTTACAGACATATAATTCACCCCTCCACTTT CASRGLQTYNSPLHF
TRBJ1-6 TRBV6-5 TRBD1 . TGTGCCAGCAGGAGCCAGACAGGGATTAATTCACCCCTCCACTTT CASRSQTGINSPLHF
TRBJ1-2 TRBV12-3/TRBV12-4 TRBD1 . TGTGCCAGCAGCACAGGGGTTAACTATGGCTACACCTTC CASSTGVNYGYTF
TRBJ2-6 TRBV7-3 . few TGTGCCAGCAGCCTAGGGGGTGGTGGGGCCAACGTCCTGACTTTC CASSLGGGGANVLTF
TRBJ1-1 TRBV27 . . TGTGCCATCAGAGGTTGGGAAGGTGAAGCTTTCTTT CAIRGWEGEAFF
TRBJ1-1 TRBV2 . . TGTGCCAGCCTCAAGGAACGGGAGTTAATGAACACTGAAGCTTTCTTT CASLKERELMNTEAFF
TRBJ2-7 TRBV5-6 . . TGTGCCAGCAGCTTGGCCGCGAACAGTTACGAGCAGTACTTC CASSLAANSYEQYF
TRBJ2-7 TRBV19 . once TGTGCCAGTAGTATAGGTGGGGCCCCATACGAGCAGTACTTC CASSIGGAPYEQYF
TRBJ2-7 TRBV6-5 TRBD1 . TGTGCCAGCAGATTGGGACAGGGGGCTTCCTACGAGCAGTACTTC CASRLGQGASYEQYF
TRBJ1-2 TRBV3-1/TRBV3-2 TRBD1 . TGTGCCAGCAGCCAATTTGAGAGACAGGGCTACTATGGCTACACCTTC CASSQFERQGYYGYTF
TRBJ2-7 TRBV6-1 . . TGTGCCAGCAGTGAGCCGGGCGGGAACTACGAGCAGTACTTC CASSEPGGNYEQYF
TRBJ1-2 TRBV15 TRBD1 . TGTGCCACCAGCAGAACCGACAGGGGAGGCTATGGCTACACCTTC CATSRTDRGGYGYTF
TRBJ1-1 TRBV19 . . TGTGCCAGTAGTATAGAGATAATGAACACTGAAGCTTTCTTT CASSIEIMNTEAFF
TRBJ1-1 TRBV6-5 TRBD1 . TGTGCCAGCAGCCAAATTATGGGACAGGCTGAAGCTTTCTTT CASSQIMGQAEAFF
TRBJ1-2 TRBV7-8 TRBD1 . TGTGCCAGCAGCCAAGACGGCAGGGGGCCTAACTATGGCTACACCTTC CASSQDGRGPNYGYTF
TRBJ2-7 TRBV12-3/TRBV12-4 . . TGTGCCAGCAGTCCCGGAACCTACGAGCAGTACTTC CASSPGTYEQYF
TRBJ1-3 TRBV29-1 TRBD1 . TGCAGCGTGTTCTTACAGGGGATCTCTGGAAACACCATATATTTT CSVFLQGISGNTIYF
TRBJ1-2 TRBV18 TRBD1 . TGTGCCAGCTCGACGACAGGGGGCTATGGCTACACCTTC CASSTTGGYGYTF
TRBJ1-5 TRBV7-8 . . TGTGCCAGCAGCTTAGTTTCAGGGGCGTATCAGCCCCAGCATTTT CASSLVSGAYQPQHF
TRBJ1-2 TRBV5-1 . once TGCGCCAGCAGCTTGTACACGGATCTCTATGGCTACACCTTC CASSLYTDLYGYTF
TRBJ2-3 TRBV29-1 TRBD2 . TGCAGCGTTGAGGGGACTAGCGGGAGTGATACGCAGTATTTT CSVEGTSGSDTQYF